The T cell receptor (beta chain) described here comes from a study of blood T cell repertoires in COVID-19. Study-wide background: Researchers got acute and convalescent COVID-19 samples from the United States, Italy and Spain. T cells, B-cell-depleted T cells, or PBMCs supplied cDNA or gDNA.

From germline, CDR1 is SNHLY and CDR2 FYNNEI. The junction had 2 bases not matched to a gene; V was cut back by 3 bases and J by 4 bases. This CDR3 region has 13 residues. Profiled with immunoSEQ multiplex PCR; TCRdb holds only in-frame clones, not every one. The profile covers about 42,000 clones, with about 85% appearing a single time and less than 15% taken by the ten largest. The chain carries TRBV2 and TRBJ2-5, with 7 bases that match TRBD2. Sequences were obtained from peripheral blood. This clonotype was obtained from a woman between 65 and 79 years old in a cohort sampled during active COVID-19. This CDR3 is CASSDPSGETQYF. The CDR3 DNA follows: TGTGCCAGCAGTGACCCTAGCGGAGAGACCCAGTACTTC.